Following are 2 T cell receptor beta chains from one sample sequenced in a study of blood T cell repertoires in COVID-19 (dated by TCRdb to 2020 to 2022). Library preparation was by the immunoSEQ multiplex PCR assay. TCRdb limited this immuneACCESS table to in-frame rearrangements with V and J called. A share of clones is missing; checked studies link under half to unresolved V genes, and the rest is unexplained. The sample includes 200,000 to 250,000 clones, with 65% to 85% observed a single time. The ten most abundant clones make up around 4% of the sample. What was sequenced was PBMCs or T cells enriched from blood (not recorded which). These receptors were obtained from a man younger than 40 with acute COVID-19.

This rearrangement joins TRBV7-2 to TRBJ1-2; D not certain. This CDR3 is 14 amino acids long. Between the trimmed V and J ends, which lost 1 base and 3 bases, there was a span of 9 bases. The V gene's germline CDR1 is SGHTA and CDR2 FQGNSA. CDR3 sequence reads: CASSLGGSDYGYTF. The CDR3 DNA sequence: TGTGCCAGCAGCTTAGGAGGGTCCGACTATGGCTACACCTTC.

The chain uses TRBV6-1 and TRBJ2-1; unclear D gene. Germline CDR1 is MNHNS and CDR2 is SASEGT. The CDR3 is made up of 13 amino acids. Trimming cost V 0 bases and J 7 bases, with 7 bases left between them. CDR3 coding DNA: TGTGCCAGCAGTGAAGCGCTCCGGAATGAGCAGTTCTTC. It encodes CASSEALRNEQFF.